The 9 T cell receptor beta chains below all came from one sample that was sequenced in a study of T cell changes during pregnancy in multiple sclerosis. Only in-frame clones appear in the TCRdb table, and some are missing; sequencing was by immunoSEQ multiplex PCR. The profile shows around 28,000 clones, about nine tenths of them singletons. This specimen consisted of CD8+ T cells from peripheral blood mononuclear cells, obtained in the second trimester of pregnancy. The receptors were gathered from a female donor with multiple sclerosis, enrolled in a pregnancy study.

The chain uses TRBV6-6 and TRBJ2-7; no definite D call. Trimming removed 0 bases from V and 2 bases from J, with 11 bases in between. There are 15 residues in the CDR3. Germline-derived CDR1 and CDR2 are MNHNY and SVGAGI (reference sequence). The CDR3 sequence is CASSYSPGITYEQYF. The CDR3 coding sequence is TGTGCCAGCAGTTACTCACCAGGAATAACCTACGAGCAGTACTTC.

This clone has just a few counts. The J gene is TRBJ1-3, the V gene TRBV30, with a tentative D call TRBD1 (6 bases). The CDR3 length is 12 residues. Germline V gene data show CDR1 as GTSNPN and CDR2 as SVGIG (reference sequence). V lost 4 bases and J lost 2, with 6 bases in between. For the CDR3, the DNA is TGTGCCTGGAAGGGGGCTGGAAACACCATATATTTT. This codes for CAWKGAGNTIYF.

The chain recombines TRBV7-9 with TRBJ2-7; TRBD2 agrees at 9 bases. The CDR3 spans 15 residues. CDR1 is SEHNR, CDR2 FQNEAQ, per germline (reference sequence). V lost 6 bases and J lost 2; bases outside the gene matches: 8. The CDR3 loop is CASSSTSGDPYEQYF. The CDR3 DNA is TGTGCCAGCAGTTCGACTAGCGGAGACCCCTACGAGCAGTACTTC.

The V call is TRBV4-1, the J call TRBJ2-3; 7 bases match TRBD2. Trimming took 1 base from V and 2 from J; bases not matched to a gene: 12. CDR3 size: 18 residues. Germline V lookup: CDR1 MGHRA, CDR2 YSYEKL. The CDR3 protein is CASSQVGSGLGVTDTQYF. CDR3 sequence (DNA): TGCGCCAGCAGCCAAGTGGGGTCTGGACTAGGCGTCACAGATACGCAGTATTTT.

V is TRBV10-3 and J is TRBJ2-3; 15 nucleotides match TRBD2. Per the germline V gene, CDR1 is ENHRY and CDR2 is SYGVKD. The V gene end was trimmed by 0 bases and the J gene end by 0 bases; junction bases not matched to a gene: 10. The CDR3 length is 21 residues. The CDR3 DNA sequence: TGTGCCATCAGTGAGTCCGGACTAGCGGGAGGGGGAAGGCTTAGCACAGATACGCAGTATTTT. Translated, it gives CAISESGLAGGGRLSTDTQYF.

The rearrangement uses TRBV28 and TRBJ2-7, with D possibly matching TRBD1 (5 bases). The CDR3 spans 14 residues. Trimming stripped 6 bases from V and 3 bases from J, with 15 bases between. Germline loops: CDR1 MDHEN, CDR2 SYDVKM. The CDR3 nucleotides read TGTGCCAGCAGCCCAACTAAGGACATCTACGAGCAGTACTTC. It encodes CASSPTKDIYEQYF. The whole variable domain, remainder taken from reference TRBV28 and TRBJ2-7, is DVKVTQSSRYLVKRTGEKVFLECVQDMDHENMFWYRQDPGLGLRLIYFSYDVKMKEKGDIPEGYSVSREKKERFSLILESASTNQTSMYLCASSPTKDIYEQYFGPGTRLTVT.

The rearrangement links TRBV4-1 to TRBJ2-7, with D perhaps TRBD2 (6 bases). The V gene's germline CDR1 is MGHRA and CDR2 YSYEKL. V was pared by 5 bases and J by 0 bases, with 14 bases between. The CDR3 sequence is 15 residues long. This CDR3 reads CASSSRDSSSYEQYF. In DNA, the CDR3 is TGCGCCAGCAGCTCTCGGGACTCTAGCTCCTACGAGCAGTACTTC.

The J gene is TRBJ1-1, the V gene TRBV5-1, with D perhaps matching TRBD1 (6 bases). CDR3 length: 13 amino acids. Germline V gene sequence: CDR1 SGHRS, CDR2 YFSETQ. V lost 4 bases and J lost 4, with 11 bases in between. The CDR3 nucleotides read TGCGCCAGCAGCATCGGACAGCGCACTGAAGCTTTCTTT. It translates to CASSIGQRTEAFF.

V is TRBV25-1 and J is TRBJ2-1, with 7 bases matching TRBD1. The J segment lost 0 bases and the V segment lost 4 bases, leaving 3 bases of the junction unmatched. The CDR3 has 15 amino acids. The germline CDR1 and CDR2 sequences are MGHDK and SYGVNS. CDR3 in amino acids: CASSGRDSSYNEQFF. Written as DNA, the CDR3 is TGTGCCAGCAGTGGAAGGGACAGCTCCTACAATGAGCAGTTCTTC.